This T cell receptor beta chain was obtained from a study of blood T cells in healthy people across ages. Study background: About one barcoded beta molecule per two T cells came from capture by template switching. Study-level points and caveats: Bulk PBMC profiling left naive and antigen-experienced comparisons inconclusive.

Between the trimmed V and J ends, which lost 2 bases and 8 bases, there was a span of 13 bases. Per the germline V gene, CDR1 is DFQATT and CDR2 is SNEGSKA (reference sequence). The CDR3 has 14 amino acids. Comment on this clonotype: Its target is unknown.

The use of a sample-barcoded 5' primer and a J-beta primer mix characterized a second PCR of about 6 to 11 cycles. TCRdb passed the 5' RACE reads through MiXCR, listing each CDR3 protein once. The sample contains hundreds of thousands of distinct CDR3 sequences, roughly 40% of which appear only once. The source is a young man in good health. This sequence joins TRBV20-1 and TRBJ1-6; D gene ambiguous. The sample comprised blood. The CDR3 sequence: CSARLPGPHSPLHF. CDR3 sequence (DNA): TGCAGTGCTAGACTCCCCGGGCCCCATTCACCCCTCCACTTT.